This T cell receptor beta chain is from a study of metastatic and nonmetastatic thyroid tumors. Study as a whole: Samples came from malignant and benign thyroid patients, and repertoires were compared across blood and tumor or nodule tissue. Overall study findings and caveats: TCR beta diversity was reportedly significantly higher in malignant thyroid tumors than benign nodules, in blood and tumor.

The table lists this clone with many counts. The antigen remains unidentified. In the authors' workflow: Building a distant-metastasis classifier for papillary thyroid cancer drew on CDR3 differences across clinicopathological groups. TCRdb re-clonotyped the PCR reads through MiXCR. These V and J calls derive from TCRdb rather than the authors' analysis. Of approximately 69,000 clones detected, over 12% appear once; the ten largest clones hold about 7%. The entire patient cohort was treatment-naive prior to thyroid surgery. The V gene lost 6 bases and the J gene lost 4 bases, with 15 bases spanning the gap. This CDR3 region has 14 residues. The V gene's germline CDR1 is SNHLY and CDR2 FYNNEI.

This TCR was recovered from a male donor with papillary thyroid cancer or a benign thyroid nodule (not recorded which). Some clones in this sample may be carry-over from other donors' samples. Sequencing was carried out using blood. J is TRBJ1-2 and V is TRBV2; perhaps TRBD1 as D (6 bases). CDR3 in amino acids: CASSRTAIIYGYTF. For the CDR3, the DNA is TGTGCCAGCAGCAGGACAGCGATTATCTATGGCTACACCTTC.